This T cell receptor beta chain is drawn from a study of cytomegalovirus exposure and HLA in healthy donors. Notes on the study in general: Among immune exposure information, only CMV serostatus was available. The study assumed roughly uniform donor sequencing depth for presence/absence analyses. In an earlier analysis, about 87% or about 30%: the productive usage of most TCR beta V segments. CMV antigen specificity was confirmed in vitro for a few CMV-associated chains.

Vbeta (60) and Jbeta (13) primers were used in the PCR. TCRdb's table, derived via immunoSEQ multiplex PCR, lists solely in-frame clones and lacks some. The sample includes around 180,000 clones, about 85% seen only once; the top ten take 1%. As regards this clone: No antigen is known for it.

The CDR3 loop spans 13 amino acids. V lost 11 bases, J lost 7 bases, and 15 bases lay in between. CDR1 and CDR2 from the germline V gene are SNHLY and FYNNEI. The source of this sequence is a boy aged 2 to 9 in good health and CMV-seronegative. Sequencing was done on a sample of PBMCs. This sequence joins TRBV2 and TRBJ1-6, with a possible D match to TRBD1 (6 bases). Here the CDR3 reads CAGRQGLNSPLHF. DNA for the CDR3: TGTGCCGGCCGCCAGGGGCTAAATTCACCCCTCCACTTT. Variable domain in full (rest from reference TRBV2 and TRBJ1-6): EPEVTQTPSHQVTQMGQEVILRCVPISNHLYFYWYRQILGQKVEFLVSFYNNEISEKSEIFDDQFSVERPDGSNFTLKIRSTKLEDSAMYFCAGRQGLNSPLHFGNGTRLTVT.